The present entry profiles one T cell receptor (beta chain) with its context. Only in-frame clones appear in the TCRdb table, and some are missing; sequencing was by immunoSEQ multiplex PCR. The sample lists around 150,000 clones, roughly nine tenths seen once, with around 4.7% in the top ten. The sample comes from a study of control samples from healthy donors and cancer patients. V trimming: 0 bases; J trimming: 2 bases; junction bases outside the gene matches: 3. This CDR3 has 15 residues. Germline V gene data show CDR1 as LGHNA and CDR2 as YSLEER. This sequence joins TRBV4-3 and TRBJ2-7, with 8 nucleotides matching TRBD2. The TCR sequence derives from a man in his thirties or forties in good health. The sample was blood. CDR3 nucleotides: TGCGCCAGCAGCCAAGAATGGCGGGGGGCCTACGAGCAGTACTTC. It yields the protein CASSQEWRGAYEQYF.